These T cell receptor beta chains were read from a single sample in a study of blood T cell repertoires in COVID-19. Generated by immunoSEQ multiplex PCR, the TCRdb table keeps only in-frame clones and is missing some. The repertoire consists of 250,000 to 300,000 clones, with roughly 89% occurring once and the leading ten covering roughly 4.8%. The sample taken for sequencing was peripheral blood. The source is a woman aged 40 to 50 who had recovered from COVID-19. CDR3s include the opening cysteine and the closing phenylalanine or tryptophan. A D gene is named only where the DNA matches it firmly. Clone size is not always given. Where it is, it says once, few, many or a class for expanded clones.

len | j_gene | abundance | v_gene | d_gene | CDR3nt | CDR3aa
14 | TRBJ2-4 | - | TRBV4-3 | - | TGCGCCAGCAGCCAGTTACTAGCCAAAAACATTCAGTACTTC | CASSQLLAKNIQYF
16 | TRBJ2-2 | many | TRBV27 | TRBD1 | TGTGCCAGCAGCAATTTGGACAGGGACCCTCCGGGGGAGCTGTTTTTT | CASSNLDRDPPGELFF
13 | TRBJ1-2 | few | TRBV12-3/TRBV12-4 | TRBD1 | TGTGCCAGCAGTTCGTCGACAGGGTACGGCTACACCTTC | CASSSSTGYGYTF
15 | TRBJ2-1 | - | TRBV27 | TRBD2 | TGTGCCAGCAGTTACAGCGGGAGCTCCTACAATGAGCAGTTCTTC | CASSYSGSSYNEQFF
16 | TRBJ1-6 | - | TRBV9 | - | TGTGCCAGCAGCGTAGGTGGGGCAGGCGCAGGTTCACCCCTCCACTTT | CASSVGGAGAGSPLHF
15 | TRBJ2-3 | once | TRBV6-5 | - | TGTGCCAGCAGCCCCAGGGTCTGGGGTCTAGATACGCAGTATTTT | CASSPRVWGLDTQYF
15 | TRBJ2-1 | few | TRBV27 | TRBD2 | TGTGCCAGCAGTGCCGGACTAGCGGCTTACAATGAGCAGTTCTTC | CASSAGLAAYNEQFF
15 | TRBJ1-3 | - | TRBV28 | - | TGTGCCAGCAGTTTCGAGCGTAGCTCTGGAAACACCATATATTTT | CASSFERSSGNTIYF
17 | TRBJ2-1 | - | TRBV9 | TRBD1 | TGTGCCAGCAGCGTGCCCCACCGGGACAGGGGCAACAATGAGCAGTTCTTC | CASSVPHRDRGNNEQFF
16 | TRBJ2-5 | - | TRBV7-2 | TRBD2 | TGTGCCAGCAGCTTAGCAGCGGGAGTAGGGGAGGAGACCCAGTACTTC | CASSLAAGVGEETQYF
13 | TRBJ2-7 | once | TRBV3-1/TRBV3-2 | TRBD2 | TGTGCCAGCAGCCAAGAGGGGGGGTTCGAGCAGTACTTC | CASSQEGGFEQYF
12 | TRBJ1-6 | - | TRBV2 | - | TGTGCCAGCACCCTGGGGGGAATTCGACCCCACTTT | CASTLGGIRPHF
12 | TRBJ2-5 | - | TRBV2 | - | TGTGCCAGCAAGGGAGACCAAGAGACCCAGTACTTC | CASKGDQETQYF
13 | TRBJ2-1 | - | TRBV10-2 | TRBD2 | TGCGCCAGCAGGACTAGCGGGGGGGATGAGCAGTTCTTC | CASRTSGGDEQFF
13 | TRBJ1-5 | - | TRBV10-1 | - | TGCGCCAGCAGTGAGTCCGGAGTTCAGCCCCAGCATTTT | CASSESGVQPQHF
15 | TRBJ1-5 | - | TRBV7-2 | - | TGTGCCAGCAGCTTAGATGGGGGAGGTAATCAGCCCCAGCATTTT | CASSLDGGGNQPQHF
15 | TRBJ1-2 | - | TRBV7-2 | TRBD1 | TGTGCCAGCAGTTCTTACACCGGGGACAGCTATGGCTACACCTTC | CASSSYTGDSYGYTF
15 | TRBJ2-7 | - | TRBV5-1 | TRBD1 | TGCGCCAGCAGCTTGGCCGGCGGACAGGGCTACGAGCAGTACTTC | CASSLAGGQGYEQYF
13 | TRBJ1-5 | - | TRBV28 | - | TGTGCCAGCGAAGAACAGGGCTGGGAGCCCCAGCATTTT | CASEEQGWEPQHF
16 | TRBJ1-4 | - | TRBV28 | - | TGTGCCAGCAGTTTGGCGGGAGGAGCAACTAATGAAAAACTGTTTTTT | CASSLAGGATNEKLFF
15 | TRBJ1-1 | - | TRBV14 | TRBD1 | TGTGCCAGCAGCCCTACAGACAGGGGGAACACTGTAGCTTTCTTT | CASSPTDRGNTVAFF
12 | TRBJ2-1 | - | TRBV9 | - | TGTGCCAGCAGCCCCCGGGGAAGTGTTCAGTTCTTC | CASSPRGSVQFF
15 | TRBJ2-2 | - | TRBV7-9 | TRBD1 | TGTGCCAGCAGTCCCCCAGGACAGGGGGCCGGGGAGCTGTTTTTT | CASSPPGQGAGELFF
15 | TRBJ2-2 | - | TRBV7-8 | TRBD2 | TGTGCCAGCAGCCCACTAGCGGGGGGCACCGGGGAGCTGTTTTTT | CASSPLAGGTGELFF
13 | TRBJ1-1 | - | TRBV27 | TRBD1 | TGTGCCAGCAGTTTCCCGGGACAGGATGAAGCTTTCTTT | CASSFPGQDEAFF
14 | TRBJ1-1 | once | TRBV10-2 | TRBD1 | TGCGCCAGCCGTCCGGGACAGCCGAACACTGAAGCTTTCTTT | CASRPGQPNTEAFF
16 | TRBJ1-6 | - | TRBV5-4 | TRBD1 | TGTGCCAGCAGCCTAGGGGACAGCTCCTATAATTCACCCCTCCACTTT | CASSLGDSSYNSPLHF
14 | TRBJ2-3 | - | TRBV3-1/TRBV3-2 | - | TGTGCCAGCAGCTTGGGGGGGGCCCCAGATACGCAGTATTTT | CASSLGGAPDTQYF
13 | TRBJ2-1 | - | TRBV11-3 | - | TGTGCCAGCAGCCAACAGGTTTACAATGAGCAGTTCTTC | CASSQQVYNEQFF
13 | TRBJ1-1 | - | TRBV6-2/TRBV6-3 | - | TGTGCCAGCAGCCCAACGGGGGTCACTGAAGCTTTCTTT | CASSPTGVTEAFF
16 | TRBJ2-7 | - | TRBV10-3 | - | TGTGCCATCAGTGTGGCTATTGGGCAGTTACCTGACGAGCAGTACTTC | CAISVAIGQLPDEQYF
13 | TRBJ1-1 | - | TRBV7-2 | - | TGTGCCAGCAGCTATACAGTGAACACTGAAGCTTTCTTT | CASSYTVNTEAFF
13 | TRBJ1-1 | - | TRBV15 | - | TGTGCCACCAGCAGAGATTTTTTGGGAGGAGCTTTCTTT | CATSRDFLGGAFF
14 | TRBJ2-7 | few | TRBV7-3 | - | TGTGCCAGCAGCCCCCAGAATAAACCCTACGAGCAGTACTTC | CASSPQNKPYEQYF
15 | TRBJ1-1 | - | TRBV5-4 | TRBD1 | TGTGCCAGCAGCCCACCGGACAGGGGGCCTGTTGAAGCTTTCTTT | CASSPPDRGPVEAFF
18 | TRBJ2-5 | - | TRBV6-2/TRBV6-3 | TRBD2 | TGTGCCAGCAGTTACTCCCGCGGGAGGGCCATCCCCCCCCAGACCCAGTACTTC | CASSYSRGRAIPPQTQYF
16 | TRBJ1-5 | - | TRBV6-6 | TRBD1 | TGTGCCAGCAGTTCCTTGGACAGGGGAAGGAATCAGCCCCAGCATTTT | CASSSLDRGRNQPQHF
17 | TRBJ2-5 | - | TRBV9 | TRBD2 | TGTGCCAGCAGCGTAGACCCCAGCGGGGGGGCTCTGGAGACCCAGTACTTC | CASSVDPSGGALETQYF
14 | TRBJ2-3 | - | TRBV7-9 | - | TGTGCCAGCAGTTTAAACGGGGGCACAGATACGCAGTATTTT | CASSLNGGTDTQYF
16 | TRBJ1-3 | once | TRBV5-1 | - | TGCGCCAGCAGCTTGGTGGGGGGGACCTCTGGAAACACCATATATTTT | CASSLVGGTSGNTIYF
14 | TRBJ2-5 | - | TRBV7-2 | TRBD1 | TGTGCCAGCAGCGTTCGGACAGGGGAAGAGACCCAGTACTTC | CASSVRTGEETQYF
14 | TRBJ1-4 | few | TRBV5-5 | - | TGTGCCAGCAGCTTGGGAAACATGGATGAAAAACTGTTTTTT | CASSLGNMDEKLFF
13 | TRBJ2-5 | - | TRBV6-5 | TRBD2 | TGTGCCAGCAGTTATGCGGGGGGTGAGACCCAGTACTTC | CASSYAGGETQYF
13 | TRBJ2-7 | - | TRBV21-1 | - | TGTGCCAGCAGCAAGGGAGTTTCGGACGAGCAGTACTTC | CASSKGVSDEQYF
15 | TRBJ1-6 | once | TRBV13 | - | TGTGCCAGCAGCTTAGATAGCGGCTATAATTCACCCCTCCACTTT | CASSLDSGYNSPLHF
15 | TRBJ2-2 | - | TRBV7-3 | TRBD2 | TGTGCCAGCAGCCCCCTCAGCGGGAGCACCGGGGAGCTGTTTTTT | CASSPLSGSTGELFF
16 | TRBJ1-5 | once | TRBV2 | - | TGTGCCAGCAGTGAAGTTGTAGGGACGGCGGGGCAGCCCCAGCATTTT | CASSEVVGTAGQPQHF
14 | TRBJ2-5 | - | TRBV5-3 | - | TGTGCCAGAAGCTACAGGGACTATACAGAGACCCAGTACTTC | CARSYRDYTETQYF
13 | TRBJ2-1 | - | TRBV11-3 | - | TGTGCCAGCAGCTTAGATCGGCTGCGCGGGCAGTTCTTC | CASSLDRLRGQFF
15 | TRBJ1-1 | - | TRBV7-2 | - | TGTGCCAGCAGCTTAAGTTATGCGTCTAACACTGAAGCTTTCTTT | CASSLSYASNTEAFF
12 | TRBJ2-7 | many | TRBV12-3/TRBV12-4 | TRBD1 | TGTGCCAGCAGTCCAACAGGGGTCGAGCAGTACTTC | CASSPTGVEQYF
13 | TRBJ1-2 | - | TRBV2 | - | TGTGCCAGCGTTTACAGGACTAACTATGGCTACACCTTC | CASVYRTNYGYTF
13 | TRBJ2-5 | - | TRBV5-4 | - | TGTGCCAGCAGCTTGTCTGGCAGGGAGACCCAGTACTTC | CASSLSGRETQYF
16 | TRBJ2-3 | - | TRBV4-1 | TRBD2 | TGCGCCAGCAGCCAAGAAGACTTGGGGGGGACAGATACGCAGTATTTT | CASSQEDLGGTDTQYF